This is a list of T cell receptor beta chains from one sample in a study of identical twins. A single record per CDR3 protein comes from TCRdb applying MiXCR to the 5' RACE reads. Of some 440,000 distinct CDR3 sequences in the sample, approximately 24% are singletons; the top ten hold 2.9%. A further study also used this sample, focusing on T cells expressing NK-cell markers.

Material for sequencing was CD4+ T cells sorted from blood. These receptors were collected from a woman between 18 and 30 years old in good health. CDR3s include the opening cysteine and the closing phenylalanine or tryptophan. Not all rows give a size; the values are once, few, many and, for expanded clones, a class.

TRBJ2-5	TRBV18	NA	CASSHGQGGETQYF
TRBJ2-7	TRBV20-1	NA	CSAEGGQLSYEQYF
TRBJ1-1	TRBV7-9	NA	CASSVAGVNTEAFF
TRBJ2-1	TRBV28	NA	CASSSGRVQDEQFF
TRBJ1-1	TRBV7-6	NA	CASSPGSKMNTEAFF
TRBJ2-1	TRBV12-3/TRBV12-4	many	CASSFPSGGADEQFF
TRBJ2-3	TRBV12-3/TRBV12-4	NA	CASSSRATPDTQYF
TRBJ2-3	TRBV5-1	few	CASSKAVYTDTQYF
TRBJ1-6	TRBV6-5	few	CASSYSRTGTDSPLHF
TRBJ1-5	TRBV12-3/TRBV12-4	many	CASSLVSNQPQHF
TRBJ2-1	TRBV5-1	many	CASSLLAGSSYNEQFF
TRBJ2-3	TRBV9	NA	CASSVAPRGLGTDTQYF
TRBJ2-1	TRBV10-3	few	CAITPSGDNEQFF
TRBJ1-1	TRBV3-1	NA	CASSQDWGGEAFF
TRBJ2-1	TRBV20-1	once	CSARGVSSYNEQFF
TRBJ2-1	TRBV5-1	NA	CASSSWEASGEQFF
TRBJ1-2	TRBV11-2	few	CASSLGSGYGYTF
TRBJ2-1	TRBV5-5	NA	CASSASGSNEQFF
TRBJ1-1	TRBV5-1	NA	CASSLDGGPRAEAFF
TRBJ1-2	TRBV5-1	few	CASKEGVDGYTF
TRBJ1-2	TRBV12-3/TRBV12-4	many	CASSVTSNYGYTF
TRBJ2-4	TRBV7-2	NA	CASSPPGGGNIQYF
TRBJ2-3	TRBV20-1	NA	CSARLGAGSTDTQYF
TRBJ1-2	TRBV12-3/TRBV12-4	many	CASGRGVGYGYTF
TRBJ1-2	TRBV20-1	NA	CSARVWPILPYGYTF
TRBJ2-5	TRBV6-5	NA	CASSPHPKTQYF
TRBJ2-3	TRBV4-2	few	CASSRGTSGIVVDTQYF
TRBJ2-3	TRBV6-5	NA	CASSSSGKGADTQYF
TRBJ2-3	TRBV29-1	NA	CSAALTSGTTDTQYF
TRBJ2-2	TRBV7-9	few	CASSGRDRETGELFF
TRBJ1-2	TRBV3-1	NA	CASSQESRPRGYTF
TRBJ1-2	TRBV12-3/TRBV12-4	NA	CASTRGGLGYTF
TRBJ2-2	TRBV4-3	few	CASSQGRGNTGELFF
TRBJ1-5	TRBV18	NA	CASSYEGPQHF
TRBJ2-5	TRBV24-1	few	CATSDPRTAQETQYF
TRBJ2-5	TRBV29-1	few	CSVGPETQYF